This T cell receptor (beta chain) was sequenced for a study of PD-L1 blockade in urothelial cancer. Study as a whole: Analyses used blood from 3 weeks (second dose) and 6 weeks after treatment start. Blood samples had a median of roughly 140,000 T cells.

As for time point: peripheral blood 6 weeks after treatment start. Locally advanced or metastatic urothelial carcinoma affected the patients. Sequencing used immunoSEQ multiplex PCR; TCRdb keeps in-frame clones, though not all of them. The table has about 45,000 clones, 75% to 95% seen once. V was clipped by 6 bases and J by 1 base; unmatched bases: 14. CDR1 is MDHEN and CDR2 is SYDVKM in the germline V gene. This CDR3 region has 17 residues. This receptor was obtained from a man aged 70 or older with urothelial cancer. The chain links TRBV28 to TRBJ1-1, with 7 bases aligning to TRBD1. Source: PBMCs, taken around atezolizumab (anti-PD-L1) treatment. The CDR3 coding sequence is TGTGCCAGCAGCTTAAACCGATCGGGACAGCAGAACACTGAAGCTTTCTTT. Protein: CASSLNRSGQQNTEAFF.